The 27 T cell receptor beta chains below come from one sample, sequenced in a study of blood T cell repertoires in COVID-19. Method: immunoSEQ multiplex PCR; TCRdb's copy keeps in-frame clones and lacks some. The sample has about 220,000 clones; around 84% are singletons. Sequenced material: peripheral blood. These TCRs come from a human donor in a cohort sampled during active COVID-19.

This clone occurred a few times. The chain employs TRBV30 and TRBJ1-2, with a tentative D call TRBD1 (6 bases). The germline V gene has CDR1 GTSNPN and CDR2 SVGIG (reference sequence). CDR3 length: 14 residues. The V end was cut by 3 bases, the J end by 6 bases, with 17 bases between. The CDR3 DNA reads as TGTGCCTGGAGCCATTTCTCAGGGGTTCATGGCTACACCTTC. Translation: CAWSHFSGVHGYTF.

The chain employs TRBV6-1 and TRBJ2-7, with TRBD1 identical over 10 bases. The CDR3 covers 16 residues. Trimming cost V 4 bases and J 3 bases; bases outside gene matches: 9. Germline values: CDR1 MNHNS, CDR2 SASEGT. Here the CDR3 DNA reads TGTGCCAGCAGTGCCAGGGACAGGGGTTTCGACTACGAGCAGTACTTC. The encoded protein is CASSARDRGFDYEQYF.

This clone was counted between two and nine times. The chain links TRBV5-5 to TRBJ1-2, with D possibly TRBD1 on 5 matching bases. CDR3 length: 13 residues. The ends were cut back, 4 bases at V and 5 bases at J, with 12 bases in the middle. Germline V gives CDR1 SGHKS, CDR2 YYEKEE (reference sequence). The CDR3 loop reads CASSPRRGYGYTF. In nucleotides, the CDR3 is TGTGCCAGCAGCCCCCGGCGGGGGTATGGCTACACCTTC.

The chain employs TRBV7-2 and TRBJ1-6, with 7 bases that match TRBD1. Germline trimming cut 6 bases from V and 4 bases from J; bases unmatched to any gene: 6. The CDR3 contains 15 residues. Per germline, CDR1 SGHTA and CDR2 FQGNSA. In DNA form, the CDR3 reads TGTGCCAGCAGACTCCGGGACAGTTATAATTCACCCCTCCACTTT. Residues: CASRLRDSYNSPLHF.

The chain uses TRBV30 and TRBJ1-1, with a tentative D call TRBD1 (6 bases). The CDR3 sequence is 16 residues long. V gave up 1 base and J gave up 6 bases, with 21 bases separating them. Germline assignment: CDR1 GTSNPN and CDR2 SVGIG (reference sequence). CDR3 region: CAWSGGRVGALAEAFF. The DNA of the CDR3 is TGTGCCTGGAGTGGGGGTAGGGTGGGGGCCCTCGCTGAAGCTTTCTTT. The complete variable domain, with remaining parts taken from reference TRBV30 and TRBJ1-1, reads SQTIHQWPATLVQPVGSPLSLECTVEGTSNPNLYWYRQAAGRGLQLLFYSVGIGQISSEVPQNLSASRPQDRQFILSSKKLLLSDSGFYLCAWSGGRVGALAEAFFGQGTRLTVV.

V and J are TRBV24-1 and TRBJ1-4; 7 nucleotides agree with TRBD1. Germline V gene sequence: CDR1 KGHDR, CDR2 SFDVKD. The CDR3 has 15 amino acids. The junction had 10 bases not matched to a gene; V was cut back by 5 bases and J by 8 bases. The DNA of the CDR3 is TGTGCCACCAGTGGCGCGACAGGGTCAGGAGAAAAACTGTTTTTT. Its protein product is CATSGATGSGEKLFF.

The V and J genes are TRBV5-1 and TRBJ2-7; D perhaps matches TRBD2 (6 bases). The germline V gene encodes CDR1 SGHRS and CDR2 YFSETQ. With 3 bases removed from V and 0 bases from J, the gap between germline ends came to 13 bases. The CDR3 has 15 amino acids. The CDR3 DNA reads TGCGCCAGCAGCTGGGGTTCCGGGGGCTCCTACGAGCAGTACTTC. Encoded protein: CASSWGSGGSYEQYF.

The chain couples TRBV28 to TRBJ1-1; D is uncertain. CDR3 length equals 15 residues. Germline assignment: CDR1 MDHEN and CDR2 SYDVKM. Trimming left V 5 bases short and J 0 bases short, with 13 bases between. CDR3 bases: TGTGCCAGCAGTCGTGGCACTAGCATGAACACTGAAGCTTTCTTT. Encoded protein: CASSRGTSMNTEAFF.

The CDR3 reads CASSLGQGNYGYTF. CDR3 DNA sequence: TGTGCCAGCAGCTTGGGACAGGGAAACTATGGCTACACCTTC. V and J are TRBV7-3 and TRBJ1-2; 9 bases match TRBD1. Germline V gives CDR1 SGHTA, CDR2 FQGTGA. The CDR3 covers 14 residues. With V trimmed by 3 bases and J by 2 bases, 1 base remained unmatched.

This rearrangement joins TRBV7-9 to TRBJ1-3, with D unclear. Trimming removed 3 bases from V and 4 bases from J, with 7 bases in between. The CDR3 is 13 amino acids. Looked up from germline, CDR1 is SEHNR and CDR2 is FQNEAQ (reference sequence). The CDR3 spells CASSFQTGNTIYF. The CDR3 nucleotides read TGTGCCAGCAGCTTCCAGACAGGAAACACCATATATTTT.

The chain is built from TRBV28 and TRBJ1-1; 8 bases agree with TRBD1. Germline lookup yields CDR1 MDHEN and CDR2 SYDVKM. Germline trimming cut 11 bases from V and 4 bases from J; bases unmatched to any gene: 12. This CDR3 contains 14 residues. The CDR3 DNA reads as TGTGCCGCCACAGGGGGATCGTACAGCACTGAAGCTTTCTTT. The encoded protein is CAATGGSYSTEAFF.

The chain has TRBV19 and TRBJ2-4, with D maybe TRBD2 (6 bases). Looked up from germline, CDR1 is LNHDA and CDR2 is SQIVND (reference sequence). CDR3 size: 12 residues. The germline V and J ends were trimmed by 6 bases and 8 bases, with 11 bases remaining between them. The CDR3 region is CASSPGLDIQYF. CDR3 nucleotides: TGTGCCAGTAGCCCGGGACTGGACATTCAGTACTTC.

This clone was seen only a few times. This chain uses TRBV28 with TRBJ1-4; D is perhaps TRBD1 (5 bases). Germline loops: CDR1 MDHEN, CDR2 SYDVKM. V lost 7 bases and J lost 4, with 25 bases in between. The CDR3 runs 18 residues. CDR3 region: CASTRVHQTIRDNEKLFF. In nucleotides, the CDR3 is TGTGCCAGCACTAGGGTGCATCAAACGATCAGGGATAATGAAAAACTGTTTTTT. Full variable domain (rest looked up from reference TRBV28 and TRBJ1-4): DVKVTQSSRYLVKRTGEKVFLECVQDMDHENMFWYRQDPGLGLRLIYFSYDVKMKEKGDIPEGYSVSREKKERFSLILESASTNQTSMYLCASTRVHQTIRDNEKLFFGSGTQLSVL.

V usage is TRBV18 and J usage is TRBJ2-1; possibly TRBD2 for D (5 bases). Germline values: CDR1 KGHSH, CDR2 LQKENI. The V end lost 5 bases, the J end lost 5 bases, and 10 bases lay between the germline ends. The CDR3 length is 13 residues. DNA for the CDR3: TGTGCCAGCTCATTGGGAGCGAACAATGAGCAGTTCTTC. As protein: CASSLGANNEQFF.

This sequence joins TRBV18 and TRBJ1-1, with D hard to call. CDR1 and CDR2 (germline): KGHSH, LQKENI. This CDR3 has 14 residues. Between the trimmed V and J ends, which lost 0 bases and 4 bases, there was a span of 9 bases. The CDR3: CASSPPMHGTEAFF. Written as DNA, the CDR3 is TGTGCCAGCTCACCACCGATGCACGGCACTGAAGCTTTCTTT.

The chain joins TRBV9 to TRBJ1-2; 11 positions match TRBD1. The CDR3 is made up of 15 amino acids. The V and J ends lost 4 bases and 4 bases, in that order; junction bases with no gene match: 6. The germline V gene encodes CDR1 SGDLS and CDR2 YYNGEE. This CDR3 is CASSPRTGGFYGYTF. The CDR3 nucleotides read TGTGCCAGCAGCCCCCGGACAGGGGGCTTCTATGGCTACACCTTC. Full variable domain (remainder filled in from reference TRBV9 and TRBJ1-2): DSGVTQTPKHLITATGQRVTLRCSPRSGDLSVYWYQQSLDQGLQFLIQYYNGEERAKGNILERFSAQQFPDLHSELNLSSLELGDSALYFCASSPRTGGFYGYTFGSGTRLTVV.

This chain joins TRBV12-3 or TRBV12-4 and TRBJ2-7; 7 nucleotides align to TRBD2. Trimming cost V 5 bases and J 4 bases; bases outside gene matches: 2. This CDR3 region has 12 residues. This CDR3 is CASSRRGYEQYF. As DNA, the CDR3 is TGTGCCAGCAGTCGGCGGGGGTACGAGCAGTACTTC.

V gene TRBV5-1 combines with J gene TRBJ2-5; no reliable D call. V lost 1 base and J 5 bases, leaving 12 bases between the germline ends. This CDR3 comprises 14 residues. Germline V gene sequence: CDR1 SGHRS, CDR2 YFSETQ. CDR3 DNA sequence: TGCGCCAGCAGCTTGAGAACTACCCAGGAGACCCAGTACTTC. Its translation: CASSLRTTQETQYF.

The J gene is TRBJ1-6, the V gene TRBV7-2; 7 bases align to TRBD1. Germline V gene data show CDR1 as SGHTA and CDR2 as FQGNSA. V was pared by 4 bases and J by 10 bases, with 4 bases of the junction left unmatched. The CDR3 extends over 13 amino acids. The CDR3 region is CASSSGQKSPLHF. The CDR3 DNA sequence: TGTGCCAGCAGCTCGGGACAGAAGTCACCCCTCCACTTT.

The CDR3 DNA follows: TGCGCCAGCAGCTTGCGACAGACAGATACGCAGTATTTT. This encodes CASSLRQTDTQYF. J is TRBJ2-3 and V is TRBV5-1; a possible D gene is TRBD1 (5 bases). The CDR3 is made up of 13 amino acids. The V and J ends lost 1 base and 3 bases respectively, with 6 bases between them. Germline V gene sequence: CDR1 SGHRS, CDR2 YFSETQ.

In nucleotides, the CDR3 is TGTGCCAGCAGCTTAGCCGCCAGTCTCTCTGGAAACACCATATATTTT. This encodes CASSLAASLSGNTIYF. The chain uses TRBV7-2 and TRBJ1-3; D not resolved. V was clipped by 0 bases and J by 0 bases, with 9 bases between them. The CDR3 totals 16 residues. Germline CDR1 SGHTA, CDR2 FQGNSA.

This chain connects TRBV2 to TRBJ1-6; 8 nucleotides agree with TRBD1. The trim removed 7 bases at V and 8 bases at J, leaving 7 bases unmatched. The CDR3 spans 14 residues. The germline CDR1 and CDR2 sequences are SNHLY and FYNNEI. The CDR3 reads CASTSDRGDSPLHF. In DNA form, the CDR3 reads TGTGCCAGCACTTCAGACAGGGGAGATTCACCCCTCCACTTT.

This chain uses TRBV19 with TRBJ1-1; 7 bases map to TRBD1. In germline, CDR1 is LNHDA, CDR2 SQIVND (reference sequence). V was pared by 8 bases and J by 3 bases, with 3 bases of the junction left unmatched. The CDR3 contains 12 residues. The CDR3, as DNA: TGTGCCAGTGCCAGGGGGGACACTGAAGCTTTCTTT. Translating it yields CASARGDTEAFF.

This clone was seen a few times. The V and J genes are TRBV7-2 and TRBJ2-5, with D maybe TRBD1 (6 bases). This CDR3 region has 13 residues. The V gene lost 1 base and the J gene lost 3 bases, with 6 bases spanning the gap. Germline V gives CDR1 SGHTA, CDR2 FQGNSA. CDR3 in DNA: TGTGCCAGCAGCTTAGACAGGGAAGAGACCCAGTACTTC. This gives the protein CASSLDREETQYF.

The V call is TRBV28, the J call TRBJ1-2; 9 bases match TRBD1. Germline V lookup: CDR1 MDHEN, CDR2 SYDVKM. Losses at the gene ends were 7 bases for V and 7 bases for J; bases not matched to a gene: 16. This CDR3 comprises 16 residues. This CDR3 is CASTPLGVQGAGGYTF. The CDR3 DNA reads as TGTGCCAGCACCCCTCTCGGCGTACAGGGGGCGGGTGGCTACACCTTC.

DNA for the CDR3: TGTGCCAGCTCACAGGCCAGGGGGGTAGGCAATCAGCCCCAGCATTTT. This translates into CASSQARGVGNQPQHF. The chain recombines TRBV18 with TRBJ1-5, with 7 bases that match TRBD1. V trimming: 4 bases; J trimming: 2 bases; junction bases outside the gene matches: 8. CDR1 is KGHSH, CDR2 LQKENI, per germline. The CDR3 spans 16 residues.

The chain combines TRBV11-2 with TRBJ2-7; no clear D. Germline V CDR1 and CDR2: SGHAT, FQNNGV. The CDR3 extends over 14 amino acids. The V and J ends lost 0 bases and 0 bases respectively, with 6 bases between them. In DNA form, the CDR3 reads TGTGCCAGCAGCTTAGATACTCTCTCCTACGAGCAGTACTTC. Its protein is CASSLDTLSYEQYF. Full variable domain (outside the CDR3, taken from reference TRBV11-2 and TRBJ2-7): EAGVAQSPRYKIIEKRQSVAFWCNPISGHATLYWYQQILGQGPKLLIQFQNNGVVDDSQLPKDRFSAERLKGVDSTLKIQPAKLEDSAVYLCASSLDTLSYEQYFGPGTRLTVT.